Shown below are 28 T cell receptor beta chains from a single sample sequenced in a study of blood T cell repertoires in COVID-19 (TCRdb year 2020). The library relied on the immunoSEQ multiplex PCR assay. Not all clones reach the TCRdb copy of this immuneACCESS table, which keeps in-frame sequences only. Checked studies attribute under half of the gap to unresolved V genes and leave the rest unexplained. The sample contains 98,000 or so clones, 65% to 90% of them found a single time. The ten top clones hold 4.8% of the sample. Sequenced input: peripheral blood. These TCRs come from a man in his 60s with acute or convalescent COVID-19.

The chain joins TRBV5-6 to TRBJ1-1; TRBD1 agrees at 7 bases. Germline-derived CDR1 and CDR2 are SGHDT and YYEEEE. With V trimmed by 0 bases and J by 4 bases, 15 bases remained unmatched. The CDR3 is 18 residues long. The CDR3 DNA reads TGTGCCAGCAGCTTGGAGGGGCTGACAGGGCTCATCCCCACTGAAGCTTTCTTT. Translation gives CASSLEGLTGLIPTEAFF.

The rearrangement links TRBV2 to TRBJ1-6, with unresolved D. The CDR3 has 14 amino acids. The germline V and J ends were trimmed by 6 bases and 9 bases, with 15 bases remaining between them. Germline-derived CDR1 and CDR2 are SNHLY and FYNNEI. CDR3 loop: CASRPNGETSPLHF. DNA of the CDR3: TGTGCCAGCAGACCCAACGGGGAAACTTCACCCCTCCACTTT.

This clone appeared once. This rearrangement joins TRBV28 to TRBJ1-2, with TRBD1 as a possible D gene (6 bases). CDR1 and CDR2 from the germline V gene are MDHEN and SYDVKM. V was pared by 5 bases and J by 1 base, with 11 bases between. The CDR3 loop spans 14 amino acids. CDR3 sequence (DNA): TGTGCCAGCAGTACAGACAGGCTTAACTATGGCTACACCTTC. Translation gives CASSTDRLNYGYTF.

The gene calls are TRBV12-1 and TRBJ2-3; the DNA was not used to check the table's D call, TRBD1. TRBV12-1 is a recognized pseudogene. CDR3 length: 18 amino acids. The CDR3 sequence: CASSSVPHGQGQRDTQYF. CDR3 coding DNA: TGTGCCAGCAGCTCCGTCCCCCATGGACAGGGGCAGAGAGATACGCAGTATTTT.

The V and J genes are TRBV7-3 and TRBJ2-5; D unclear. Germline lookup yields CDR1 SGHTA and CDR2 FQGTGA. The CDR3 sequence is 13 residues long. The V end lost 5 bases, the J end lost 1 base, and 8 bases lay between the germline ends. The CDR3 DNA sequence: TGTGCCAGCAGCATAGAACTCCAAGAGACCCAGTACTTC. Translation: CASSIELQETQYF.

The rearrangement links TRBV7-2 to TRBJ2-1, with 7 bases matching TRBD2. The CDR3 consists of 16 residues. Germline V gene data show CDR1 as SGHTA and CDR2 as FQGNSA. Trimming at V came to 5 bases and at J to 5 bases, leaving 12 bases not matched to a gene. The CDR3 DNA follows: TGTGCCAGCAGCGCCCAAGCGAGTGGGGGGGACAATGAGCAGTTCTTC. Its protein product is CASSAQASGGDNEQFF.

The chain uses TRBV5-1 and TRBJ2-5, with D tentatively TRBD1 (6 bases). V was cut by 4 bases and J by 5 bases, with 21 bases left in between. This CDR3 has 16 residues. The germline gives CDR1 SGHRS, CDR2 YFSETQ. For the CDR3, the DNA is TGCGCCAGCAGCCCTACCCAGGGGCGCGGCAGGGAGACCCAGTACTTC. Amino acid sequence: CASSPTQGRGRETQYF.

A few counts support this clone. The chain links TRBV7-9 to TRBJ1-2, with D maybe TRBD1 (5 bases). CDR1 and CDR2 (germline): SEHNR, FQNEAQ (reference sequence). V was clipped by 2 bases and J by 6 bases, with 10 bases between them. The CDR3 is made up of 13 amino acids. The CDR3 region is CASSLSQGNGYTF. The CDR3 coding sequence is TGTGCCAGCAGCTTATCCCAGGGTAATGGCTACACCTTC.

This sequence joins TRBV7-3 and TRBJ2-5; perhaps TRBD2 as D (6 bases). Trimming shortened V by 5 bases and J by 1 base, and 17 bases separated the two germline ends. Germline-derived CDR1 and CDR2 are SGHTA and FQGTGA. There are 16 residues in the CDR3. As DNA, the CDR3 is TGTGCCAGCAGCCCAGATAGCGGAGCAACCCAAGAGACCCAGTACTTC. It is translated as CASSPDSGATQETQYF. The full variable domain, completed using reference TRBV7-3 and TRBJ2-5, is GAGVSQTPSNKVTEKGKYVELRCDPISGHTALYWYRQSLGQGPEFLIYFQGTGAADDSGLPNDRFFAVRPEGSVSTLKIQRTERGDSAVYLCASSPDSGATQETQYFGPGTRLLVL.

This clone was counted only a few times. The V call is TRBV7-2, the J call TRBJ2-2, with 10 bases lining up with TRBD1. The CDR3 has 16 amino acids. V gave up 4 bases and J gave up 7 bases; unmatched junction bases: 9. The germline V gene has CDR1 SGHTA and CDR2 FQGNSA. The CDR3 DNA is TGTGCCAGCAGCTCAACCCTGGGACAGGGGTTCGGGGAGCTGTTTTTT. This encodes CASSSTLGQGFGELFF.

This clone was counted a single time. The rearrangement uses TRBV6-5 and TRBJ1-3; D possibly corresponds to TRBD1 (6 bases). The CDR3 has 14 amino acids. Germline V gives CDR1 MNHEY, CDR2 SVGAGI. Trimming removed 8 bases at V and 1 base at J, with 12 bases between. The CDR3 bases are TGTGCCAGCGACCCGGGGACATCTGGAAACACCATATATTTT. It translates to CASDPGTSGNTIYF.

The gene calls are TRBV6-5 and TRBJ1-1, with D tentatively TRBD1 (5 bases). V lost 6 bases, J lost 3 bases, and 8 bases lay in between. Germline values: CDR1 MNHEY, CDR2 SVGAGI. The CDR3 is 12 amino acids. Here the CDR3 reads CASRRGYTEAFF. Written as DNA, the CDR3 is TGTGCCAGCAGAAGGGGATACACTGAAGCTTTCTTT.

The chain combines TRBV20-1 with TRBJ2-4; maybe TRBD2 (6 bases). Germline CDR1 reads DFQATT; CDR2 reads SNEGSKA (reference sequence). The CDR3 is made up of 15 amino acids. V was shortened by 3 bases and J by 0 bases, with 12 bases between the two germline ends. DNA for the CDR3: TGCAGTGCTAGTTTCGGGGGTACAGCCAAAAACATTCAGTACTTC. This sequence encodes CSASFGGTAKNIQYF.

The chain combines TRBV16 with TRBJ1-2; D call uncertain. The CDR3 covers 13 residues. Germline CDR1 and CDR2: KGHSY and FQNENV. Trimming removed 1 base at V and 5 bases at J, with 8 bases between. The CDR3 DNA sequence: TGTGCCAGCAGCCAATATACCGAGTATGGCTACACCTTC. Amino acids: CASSQYTEYGYTF.

J is TRBJ2-3 and V is TRBV2, with 12 bases that match TRBD2. Germline assignment: CDR1 SNHLY and CDR2 FYNNEI. J lost 0 bases, V lost 7 bases, and 2 bases had no gene match. The CDR3 runs to 15 residues. DNA of the CDR3: TGTGCCAGCAACCTAGCGGGAGGGAGCACAGATACGCAGTATTTT. This translates into CASNLAGGSTDTQYF.

This clone was detected only a few times. The rearrangement uses TRBV2 and TRBJ1-6; possible D gene TRBD1, 6 bases. The V end was cut by 3 bases, the J end by 8 bases, with 8 bases between. Looked up from germline, CDR1 is SNHLY and CDR2 is FYNNEI. This CDR3 is 13 amino acids long. CDR3 sequence reads: CASSEGADSPLHF. The DNA for the CDR3 is TGTGCCAGCAGTGAGGGGGCAGATTCACCCCTCCACTTT.

The chain is built from TRBV5-1 and TRBJ2-7; a possible D gene is TRBD1 (6 bases). Germline CDR1 and CDR2: SGHRS and YFSETQ. V gave up 3 bases and J gave up 2 bases, with 15 bases separating them. The length of the CDR3 is 15 residues. Here the CDR3 reads CASSSTGHFTYEQYF. CDR3 nucleotide sequence: TGCGCCAGCAGCTCTACGGGACATTTTACCTACGAGCAGTACTTC.

In the case of this clone: Other DNA sequences in this sample translate to the same CDR3. The V call is TRBV30, the J call TRBJ2-7; 7 nucleotides line up with TRBD1. CDR1 GTSNPN and CDR2 SVGIG come from the germline V gene (reference sequence). The CDR3 extends over 12 amino acids. V shed 1 base and J 3 bases; nucleotides not matched to a gene: 0. CDR3 sequence: CAWSGQGYEQYF. CDR3 DNA sequence: TGTGCCTGGAGTGGACAGGGCTACGAGCAGTACTTC.

V and J are TRBV18 and TRBJ2-2; D is uncertain. CDR1 and CDR2 from the germline V gene are KGHSH and LQKENI. V gave up 5 bases and J gave up 6 bases, with 10 bases separating them. The CDR3 spans 13 residues. CDR3 sequence reads: CASSISEAGELFF. The DNA of the CDR3 is TGTGCCAGCTCAATCTCCGAGGCCGGGGAGCTGTTTTTT.

In its sample, this clone was seen once. CDR3 sequence: CASSSGNQYGYTF. CDR3 nucleotide sequence: TGTGCCAGCAGCTCAGGGAATCAATATGGCTACACCTTC. This chain uses TRBV7-3 with TRBJ1-2, with D perhaps TRBD1 (5 bases). The CDR3 sequence is 13 residues long. The V gene lost 4 bases and the J gene lost 5 bases, with 11 bases spanning the gap. Germline V gives CDR1 SGHTA, CDR2 FQGTGA.

The chain carries TRBV5-1 and TRBJ1-6, with 7 bases that match TRBD1. The CDR3 spans 14 residues. CDR1 is SGHRS and CDR2 is YFSETQ in the germline V gene. The V gene end was trimmed by 4 bases and the J gene end by 7 bases; junction bases not matched to a gene: 5. Written as DNA, the CDR3 is TGCGCCAGCAGCGCGGGACAGCTGAATTCACCCCTCCACTTT. It codes for CASSAGQLNSPLHF.

This chain uses TRBV27 with TRBJ1-4; TRBD1 matches at 9 bases. Looked up from germline, CDR1 is MNHEY and CDR2 is SMNVEV (reference sequence). The V segment lost 4 bases and the J segment 5 bases; nucleotides outside the gene matches: 2. The CDR3 runs to 14 residues. CDR3 nucleotides: TGTGCCAGCAGTTCGGACAGGGGAAATGAAAAACTGTTTTTT. Translation gives CASSSDRGNEKLFF.

This clone was observed once. V and J are TRBV6-2 or TRBV6-3 and TRBJ2-4, with 7 bases matching TRBD1. Germline V CDR1 and CDR2: MNHEY, SVGEGT. CDR3 length: 14 amino acids. V shed 0 bases and J 8 bases; nucleotides not matched to a gene: 4. CDR3 bases: TGTGCCAGCAGTTACTCGAACCAGGGGGACATTCAGTACTTC. It yields the protein CASSYSNQGDIQYF.

The genes are TRBV3-1 (or the pseudogene TRBV3-2) and TRBJ2-1, with D perhaps matching TRBD1 (6 bases). The germline V and J ends were trimmed by 8 bases and 7 bases, with 18 bases remaining between them. This CDR3 is 14 amino acids long. CDR1 and CDR2 from the germline V gene are LGHDT and YNNKEL (reference sequence). The CDR3 sequence: CASGPSRGWNEQFF. CDR3 DNA sequence: TGTGCCAGCGGCCCTTCGAGGGGGTGGAATGAGCAGTTCTTC.

J is TRBJ2-7 and V is TRBV28; TRBD1 matches 7 bases. The length of the CDR3 is 14 residues. The trim removed 6 bases at V and 3 bases at J, leaving 8 bases unmatched. From germline, CDR1 is MDHEN and CDR2 SYDVKM. CDR3 region: CASRRRDRDYEQYF. CDR3 bases: TGTGCCAGCAGACGACGCGACAGGGACTACGAGCAGTACTTC.

V and J are TRBV5-1 and TRBJ1-2; D not certain. Trimming cost V 1 base and J 8 bases, with 9 bases left between them. Per germline, CDR1 SGHRS and CDR2 YFSETQ. This CDR3 is built from 12 residues. The CDR3 region is CASSLHREGYTF. The CDR3 coding sequence is TGCGCCAGCAGCTTGCACCGGGAAGGCTACACCTTC.

CDR3 residues: CASSQDLSGQGSSYNSPLHF. In DNA, the CDR3 is TGCGCCAGCAGCCAAGATCTTTCGGGACAGGGTTCCTCCTATAATTCACCCCTCCACTTT. The chain joins TRBV4-1 to TRBJ1-6; 9 bases line up with TRBD1. Germline V gives CDR1 MGHRA, CDR2 YSYEKL. The CDR3 is 20 amino acids. Trimming removed 0 bases from V and 0 bases from J; junction bases left unmatched: 9.

V and J are TRBV5-4 and TRBJ2-7, with 10 bases lining up with TRBD2. The CDR3 spans 16 residues. The V gene end was trimmed by 1 base and the J gene end by 6 bases; junction bases not matched to a gene: 10. Germline CDR1 is SGHNT and CDR2 is YYREEE (reference sequence). The CDR3 DNA reads TGTGCCAGCAGCTTGTCTAGCGGGGGTGTTCCGAGCGAGCAGTACTTC. Amino acid sequence: CASSLSSGGVPSEQYF. Using reference TRBV5-4 and TRBJ2-7 for the parts outside the CDR3, the full variable domain is ETGVTQSPTHLIKTRGQQVTLRCSSQSGHNTVSWYQQALGQGPQFIFQYYREEENGRGNFPPRFSGLQFPNYSSELNVNALELDDSALYLCASSLSSGGVPSEQYFGPGTRLTVT.